This TCR beta chain was sequenced during a study of T cells in Graves' hyperthyroidism and ophthalmopathy. General study points: Ophthalmopathy was model-predicted a median roughly 6.2 months pre-onset.

As for this clonotype: What it binds is not known.

Trimming took 4 bases from V and 4 from J; bases not matched to a gene: 4. This CDR3 spans 14 amino acids. Looked up from germline, CDR1 is SGHVS and CDR2 is FNYEAQ. At least 3 on the Clinical Activity Score was recorded for ophthalmopathy patients, who also had NOSPECS grade at least 4 and duration under 3 months. Patients were excluded for uncontrolled infection, other autoimmune disease, pregnancy or lactation. This sample holds PBMCs from roughly 10 ml fresh peripheral blood. Amplified regions were TCR beta CDR3 sequences from RNA transcripts. TCR CDR3 underwent first-round RT-PCR with the HTBI primer set. TCRdb fed the multiplex PCR reads into MiXCR, producing one record per CDR3 protein. The table has approximately 300,000 distinct CDR3 sequences, roughly a fifth seen once.

This TCR derives from a man in his fifties or sixties with Graves' ophthalmopathy. Sequencing used blood. The V and J genes are TRBV7-6 and TRBJ2-7, with TRBD1 matching 10 bases. Here the CDR3 DNA reads TGTGCCAGCAGCTCGGGACAGGGGATGTACGAGCAGTACTTC. Protein sequence: CASSSGQGMYEQYF.